The rows below give T cell receptor beta chains drawn from one sample of a study of T cells after yellow fever vaccination. TCRdb recomputed calls from the 5' RACE reads with MiXCR, one row per CDR3 protein. This sample yields some 350,000 distinct CDR3 sequences, of which roughly 4.3% are seen a single time; roughly 25% belongs to the top ten. The material sequenced was PBMCs, taken 5 days after the yellow fever booster vaccination. The source of these receptors is a young man who received the YFV17D yellow fever vaccine. CDR3s include the opening cysteine and the closing phenylalanine or tryptophan.

CDR3	V	J
CASSLVGGGSYEQYF	TRBV7-2	TRBJ2-7
CASSQDRGCCEAFF	TRBV3-1	TRBJ1-1
CASSFRGSNSPLHF	TRBV5-1	TRBJ1-6
CASGGGRRTDTQYF	TRBV3-1	TRBJ2-3
CATRGNREGPYGYTF	TRBV30	TRBJ1-2
CASSSYYGYTF	TRBV11-2	TRBJ1-2
CASSDSASGSTDTQYF	TRBV6-4	TRBJ2-3
CASSLTSGGEGEQFF	TRBV5-1	TRBJ2-1
CASSPTGTGGTGELFF	TRBV18	TRBJ2-2
CASSFSGKDTQYF	TRBV5-5	TRBJ2-3
CASSIRGAADTQYF	TRBV7-3	TRBJ2-3
CASSLVLNTGELFF	TRBV5-1	TRBJ2-2
CASSLPRGRSDTQYF	TRBV6-2/TRBV6-3	TRBJ2-3
CASSLNPQVEPENTIYF	TRBV7-2	TRBJ1-3
CSAERGTGSWRDTQYF	TRBV20-1	TRBJ2-3
CASSRSAVTDGYTF	TRBV7-9	TRBJ1-2
CSASGGRYTEAFF	TRBV20-1	TRBJ1-1
CATSRERRVSRQAFF	TRBV15	TRBJ1-1
CASSLWGDRENTEAFF	TRBV5-1	TRBJ1-1
CASSATGQGNSPLHF	TRBV6-4	TRBJ1-6
CASSTSYEGIQYF	TRBV6-5	TRBJ2-4
CASSRGTPRPTGELFF	TRBV4-1	TRBJ2-2
CASSLHEGNTGELFF	TRBV7-7	TRBJ2-2
CASSRIQDLGNTIYF	TRBV7-2	TRBJ1-3
CASSYRGRATYQPQHF	TRBV6-5	TRBJ1-5
CASSLRSITDTQYF	TRBV5-1	TRBJ2-3
CASATGGNYNEQFF	TRBV4-1	TRBJ2-1
CASSSRLRYDEQYF	TRBV7-2	TRBJ2-7
CASSPSSRQGANNEQFF	TRBV18	TRBJ2-1
CASSLSLGYNEQFF	TRBV7-7	TRBJ2-1
CASSLRDRGHTQYF	TRBV27	TRBJ2-3
CASSYWGGPQHF	TRBV6-2/TRBV6-3	TRBJ1-5
CASSELDAGTSENEQFF	TRBV2	TRBJ2-1
CASTPDRGPFEQFF	TRBV6-5	TRBJ2-1
CASSSTDGDTDTQYF	TRBV7-7	TRBJ2-3
CASSTGTGNTGELFF	TRBV5-4	TRBJ2-2
CASSLVAAVGGGNTIYF	TRBV7-2	TRBJ1-3
CASREGAGYNEQFF	TRBV25-1	TRBJ2-1
CAISEEGMGPNLEEQYF	TRBV10-3	TRBJ2-7
CASSQGFRGDEQFF	TRBV4-3	TRBJ2-1
CASSIGTGRQTQYF	TRBV2	TRBJ2-5
CATSKTGEVYYNEQFF	TRBV15	TRBJ2-1
CASSSAGHDGTDTQYF	TRBV13	TRBJ2-3
CARKGLMNTEAFF	TRBV30	TRBJ1-1
CASSYLGIGGGSTDTQYF	TRBV6-5	TRBJ2-3
CASSLRQVDNQPQHF	TRBV5-7	TRBJ1-5
CASSQVSEGTDTQYF	TRBV4-1	TRBJ2-3
CASALGGDTEAFF	TRBV7-8	TRBJ1-1
CASRAGQDSYEQYF	TRBV4-2	TRBJ2-7
CSASGGNQETQYF	TRBV20-1	TRBJ2-5
CASSQGPISYEQYF	TRBV5-1	TRBJ2-7
CASSFSMINTGELFF	TRBV7-9	TRBJ2-2
CSAEPGSSYEQYF	TRBV20-1	TRBJ2-7